The 18 T cell receptor beta chains listed next were all sequenced from one sample in a study of cytomegalovirus exposure and HLA in healthy donors. This PCR relied on a set of 60 Vbeta primers and 13 Jbeta primers. Assay used: immunoSEQ multiplex PCR; TCRdb lists only in-frame clones, some missing. Recorded for this sample: around 53,000 clones. The specimen was PBMCs. Receptor source: a woman in her twenties or thirties in good health and CMV-seropositive.

The chain has TRBV19 and TRBJ2-7, with 7 nucleotides matching TRBD2. From germline, CDR1 is LNHDA and CDR2 SQIVND (reference sequence). The CDR3 totals 14 residues. With V trimmed by 7 bases and J by 2 bases, 8 bases remained unmatched. The DNA for the CDR3 is TGTGCCAGTACGGCGTCGAGCGGGGCCTACGAGCAGTACTTC. As protein: CASTASSGAYEQYF.

This chain connects TRBV5-1 to TRBJ2-7; the D is unclear. The CDR3 sequence is 15 residues long. Per the germline V gene, CDR1 is SGHRS and CDR2 is YFSETQ. Trimming shortened V by 2 bases and J by 2 bases, and 14 bases separated the two germline ends. CDR3 residues: CASSLNSGFTYEQYF. The CDR3, as DNA: TGCGCCAGCAGCTTAAATTCGGGTTTCACCTACGAGCAGTACTTC.

The chain has TRBV10-2 and TRBJ2-3, with TRBD1 as a possible D gene (6 bases). Deletions cut 2 bases from V and 6 bases from J, with 15 bases between. Germline V gene data show CDR1 as WSHSY and CDR2 as SAAADI. The CDR3 extends over 15 amino acids. CDR3 protein: CASSEGQGWADTQYF. DNA for the CDR3: TGCGCCAGCAGTGAGGGGCAGGGGTGGGCGGATACGCAGTATTTT.

This chain connects TRBV6-1 to TRBJ2-5; 8 positions match TRBD2. Germline V gene data show CDR1 as MNHNS and CDR2 as SASEGT. The length of the CDR3 is 15 residues. V dropped 5 bases and J dropped 4; count of bases not matched to a gene: 9. CDR3 nucleotide sequence: TGTGCCAGCAGTCCTGAAAGCGGGAGAAGAGAGACCCAGTACTTC. Its protein product is CASSPESGRRETQYF.

V and J are TRBV4-2 and TRBJ1-2; 8 nucleotides match TRBD1. The CDR3 is 17 residues long. Germline CDR1 and CDR2: LGHNA and YNFKEQ. Unmatched junction bases numbered 11, after V lost 0 bases and J lost 5 bases. This CDR3 is CASSQDFVGTGAYGYTF. CDR3 bases: TGTGCCAGCAGCCAAGATTTCGTCGGGACAGGAGCGTATGGCTACACCTTC.

V usage is TRBV19 and J usage is TRBJ1-6, with D perhaps matching TRBD1 (5 bases). There are 16 residues in the CDR3. Trimming shortened V by 7 bases and J by 8 bases, and 21 bases separated the two germline ends. CDR1 is LNHDA and CDR2 is SQIVND in the germline V gene (reference sequence). CDR3 region: CASTIGAPGTDSPLHF. The CDR3 nucleotides read TGTGCCAGTACCATTGGGGCCCCTGGAACCGATTCACCCCTCCACTTT. The full variable domain, in which reference TRBV19 and TRBJ1-6 provide the parts outside the CDR3, is DGGITQSPKYLFRKEGQNVTLSCEQNLNHDAMYWYRQDPGQGLRLIYYSQIVNDFQKGDIAEGYSVSREKKESFPLTVTSAQKNPTAFYLCASTIGAPGTDSPLHFGNGTRLTVT.

This rearrangement joins TRBV6-4 to TRBJ1-6; the D is unclear. Trimming shortened V by 1 base and J by 5 bases, and 12 bases separated the two germline ends. Germline V lookup: CDR1 MRHNA, CDR2 SNTAGT. The CDR3 consists of 16 residues. The CDR3 sequence is CASSDLRRWDNSPLHF. The CDR3 DNA reads TGTGCCAGCAGTGACTTGAGGAGGTGGGATAATTCACCCCTCCACTTT.

CDR3 nucleotides: TGTGCCAGCAGTGACGGGAGGCAAGAGACCCAGTACTTC. Amino acids: CASSDGRQETQYF. The chain has TRBV25-1 and TRBJ2-5, with TRBD2 matching 7 bases. The CDR3 loop spans 13 amino acids. V was pared by 3 bases and J by 2 bases, with 0 bases of the junction left unmatched. Germline V gene data show CDR1 as MGHDK and CDR2 as SYGVNS.

This chain joins TRBV7-9 and TRBJ2-1; weak D call: TRBD2 (5 bases). There are 15 residues in the CDR3. Trimming cost V 3 bases and J 5 bases, with 14 bases left between them. Germline values: CDR1 SEHNR, CDR2 FQNEAQ (reference sequence). Here the CDR3 DNA reads TGTGCCAGCAGCTTCCCGCTACTAGACGACAATGAGCAGTTCTTC. Its translation: CASSFPLLDDNEQFF.

The chain has TRBV18 and TRBJ2-7; D is possibly TRBD1 (6 bases). Germline CDR1 KGHSH, CDR2 LQKENI. V shed 3 bases and J shed 5 bases, with 14 bases lying between them. The CDR3 has 14 amino acids. The CDR3 DNA reads as TGTGCCAGCTCACCGGAGACAGGATCCAACGAGCAGTACTTC. Amino acid sequence: CASSPETGSNEQYF.

DNA for the CDR3: TGCGCCAGCAGCTGGACAGGGGCCGGGGAGCTGTTTTTT. It specifies CASSWTGAGELFF. The chain carries TRBV5-1 and TRBJ2-2, with 9 bases that match TRBD1. This CDR3 spans 13 amino acids. Germline V gives CDR1 SGHRS, CDR2 YFSETQ. Trimming at V came to 3 bases and at J to 6 bases, leaving 0 bases not matched to a gene.

The chain recombines TRBV14 with TRBJ2-4; possible D gene TRBD1, 6 bases. The germline CDR1 and CDR2 sequences are SGHDN and FVKESK. This CDR3 spans 13 amino acids. V shed 0 bases and J shed 10 bases, with 10 bases lying between them. The CDR3 loop reads CASSQETGRIQYF. The CDR3 DNA reads TGTGCCAGCAGCCAAGAGACAGGACGGATTCAGTACTTC.

J is TRBJ2-3 and V is TRBV18, with a possible D match to TRBD2 (5 bases). CDR3 length equals 15 residues. Trimming removed 6 bases from V and 2 bases from J, with 15 bases in between. Germline CDR1 KGHSH, CDR2 LQKENI. The DNA of the CDR3 is TGTGCCAGCTCCCCCCCGGGAACTATCACAGATACGCAGTATTTT. Translation gives CASSPPGTITDTQYF.

This chain links TRBV6-4 with TRBJ2-3, with D perhaps matching TRBD1 (6 bases). This CDR3 comprises 14 residues. V dropped 6 bases and J dropped 1 base, with 11 bases sitting between them. Germline V CDR1 and CDR2: MRHNA, SNTAGT. CDR3 sequence reads: CASSPGQGTDTQYF. DNA for the CDR3: TGTGCCAGCAGCCCGGGACAAGGCACAGATACGCAGTATTTT.

The CDR3 region is CASSQDEWDSSRSNEKLFF. CDR3 nucleotides: TGTGCCAGCAGCCAAGATGAATGGGACAGCTCACGTTCAAATGAAAAACTGTTTTTT. The chain uses TRBV4-2 and TRBJ1-4; TRBD1 matches 7 bases. The germline V gene has CDR1 LGHNA and CDR2 YNFKEQ. Trimming cost V 0 bases and J 5 bases; bases outside gene matches: 15. The CDR3 covers 19 residues.

This chain uses TRBV4-2 with TRBJ1-4; 9 positions match TRBD1. The CDR3 has 15 amino acids. Germline V gene sequence: CDR1 LGHNA, CDR2 YNFKEQ. V dropped 1 base and J dropped 6; count of bases not matched to a gene: 3. The CDR3 reads CASSQVGQGYEKLFF. CDR3 nucleotide sequence: TGTGCCAGCAGCCAAGTGGGACAGGGATATGAAAAACTGTTTTTT.

This sequence joins TRBV2 and TRBJ2-7, with D uncertain. Trimming cost V 7 bases and J 4 bases, with 8 bases left between them. Germline loops: CDR1 SNHLY, CDR2 FYNNEI. The CDR3 totals 11 residues. The CDR3 sequence: CASKLKYEQYF. The CDR3 DNA sequence: TGTGCCAGCAAACTAAAGTACGAGCAGTACTTC.

The chain links TRBV29-1 to TRBJ1-1; D might be TRBD1 (6 bases). CDR1 SQVTM and CDR2 ANQGSEA come from the germline V gene. The CDR3 runs 14 residues. The V and J ends lost 7 bases and 2 bases respectively, with 17 bases between them. CDR3 DNA sequence: TGCAGCGCAACTAGACAGGCAGCAAACACTGAAGCTTTCTTT. It specifies CSATRQAANTEAFF.